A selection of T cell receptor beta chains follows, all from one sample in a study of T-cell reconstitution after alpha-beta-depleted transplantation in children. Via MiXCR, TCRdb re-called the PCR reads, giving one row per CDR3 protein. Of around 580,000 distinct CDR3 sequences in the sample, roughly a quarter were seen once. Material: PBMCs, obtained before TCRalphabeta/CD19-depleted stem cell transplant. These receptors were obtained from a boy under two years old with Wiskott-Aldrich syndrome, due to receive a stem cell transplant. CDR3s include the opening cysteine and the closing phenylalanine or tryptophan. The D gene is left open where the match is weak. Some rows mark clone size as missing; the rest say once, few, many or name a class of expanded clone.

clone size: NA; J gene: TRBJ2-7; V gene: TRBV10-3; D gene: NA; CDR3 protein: CAISEKRVGTYEQYF; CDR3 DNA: TGTGCCATCAGTGAAAAGCGGGTGGGAACCTACGAGCAGTACTTC
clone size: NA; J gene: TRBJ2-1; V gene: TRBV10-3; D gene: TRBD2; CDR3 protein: CAISGILAGVGNEQFF; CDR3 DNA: TGTGCCATCAGTGGAATACTAGCGGGAGTGGGTAATGAGCAGTTCTTC
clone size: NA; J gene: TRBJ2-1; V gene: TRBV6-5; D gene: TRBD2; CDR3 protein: CASSYSYAGEIYTEQFF; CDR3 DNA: TGTGCCAGCAGTTACTCTTATGCGGGAGAAATCTACACTGAGCAGTTCTTC
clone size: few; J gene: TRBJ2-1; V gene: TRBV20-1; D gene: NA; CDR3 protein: CSVSRGAGYNEQFF; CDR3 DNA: TGCAGTGTATCGAGGGGGGCGGGATACAATGAGCAGTTCTTC
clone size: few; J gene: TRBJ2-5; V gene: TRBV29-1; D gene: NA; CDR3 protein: CSVDSAKTQYF; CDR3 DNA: TGCAGCGTTGACAGTGCGAAGACCCAGTACTTC
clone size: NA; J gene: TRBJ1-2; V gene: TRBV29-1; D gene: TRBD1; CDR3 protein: CSVGNRGDYGYTF; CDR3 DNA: TGCAGCGTGGGAAACAGGGGAGACTATGGCTACACCTTC
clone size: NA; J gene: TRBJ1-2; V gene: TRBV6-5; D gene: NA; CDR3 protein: CASSYRQGFLGYTF; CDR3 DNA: TGTGCCAGCAGTTACCGGCAGGGGTTCTTAGGCTACACCTTC
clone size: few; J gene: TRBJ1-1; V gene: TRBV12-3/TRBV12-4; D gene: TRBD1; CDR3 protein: CASSRDSLNTEAFF; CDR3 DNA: TGTGCCAGCAGTCGGGACAGCCTGAACACTGAAGCTTTCTTT
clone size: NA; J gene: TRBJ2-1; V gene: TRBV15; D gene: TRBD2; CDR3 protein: CATSIPTSGIRPQFF; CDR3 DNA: TGTGCCACCAGCATTCCGACTAGCGGGATACGACCGCAGTTCTTC
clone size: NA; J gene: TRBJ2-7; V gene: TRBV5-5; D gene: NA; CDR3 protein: CASSLAGRAPYEQYF; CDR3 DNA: TGTGCCAGCAGCTTGGCCGGGCGGGCTCCCTACGAGCAGTACTTC
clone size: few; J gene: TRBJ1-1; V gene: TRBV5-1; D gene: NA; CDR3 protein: CASSSGAGEAFF; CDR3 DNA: TGCGCCAGCAGCTCGGGGGCGGGTGAAGCTTTCTTT
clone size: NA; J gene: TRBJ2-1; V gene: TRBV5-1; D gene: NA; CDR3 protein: CASSLDPESEQFF; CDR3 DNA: TGCGCCAGCAGCTTAGACCCTGAGAGTGAGCAGTTCTTC